Listed here are 10 T cell receptor beta chains from one sample, sequenced in a study of cytomegalovirus exposure and HLA in healthy donors. PCR involved 60 Vbeta and 13 Jbeta primers. Method: immunoSEQ multiplex PCR; TCRdb's copy keeps in-frame clones and lacks some. The sample carries tens of thousands of clones, approximately 84% recorded once. Sequencing was carried out using PBMCs. These receptors came from a man aged 18-30 years in good health and CMV-seronegative.

This clone turned up a few times. The chain has TRBV19 and TRBJ1-5, with a weak D call TRBD1 (5 bases). Trimming shortened V by 7 bases and J by 2 bases, and 12 bases separated the two germline ends. Per germline, CDR1 LNHDA and CDR2 SQIVND (reference sequence). The length of the CDR3 is 14 residues. The CDR3 protein is CASTPGLGNQPQHF. The CDR3 DNA sequence: TGTGCCAGTACTCCGGGACTCGGCAATCAGCCCCAGCATTTT. The full variable domain, with the rest looked up from reference TRBV19 and TRBJ1-5, is DGGITQSPKYLFRKEGQNVTLSCEQNLNHDAMYWYRQDPGQGLRLIYYSQIVNDFQKGDIAEGYSVSREKKESFPLTVTSAQKNPTAFYLCASTPGLGNQPQHFGDGTRLSIL.

V and J are TRBV5-4 and TRBJ1-3, with 7 nucleotides matching TRBD1. CDR3 length: 17 amino acids. CDR1 is SGHNT and CDR2 is YYREEE in the germline V gene (reference sequence). Trimming cost V 0 bases and J 4 bases; bases outside gene matches: 10. CDR3 sequence reads: CASSLEGARGFGNTIYF. The CDR3 DNA reads as TGTGCCAGCAGCTTGGAGGGGGCGCGGGGTTTCGGAAACACCATATATTTT.

V and J are TRBV2 and TRBJ1-2; 9 bases match TRBD1. The CDR3 runs to 16 residues. Germline V gives CDR1 SNHLY, CDR2 FYNNEI. After removal of 3 bases from V and 0 bases from J, the junction contained 5 bases not matched to a gene. CDR3 loop: CASSDGTGRANYGYTF. For the CDR3, the DNA is TGTGCCAGCAGTGACGGGACAGGGCGTGCTAACTATGGCTACACCTTC.

To note about this clone: One junction end disagrees with the germline gene, perhaps due to a read error. This sequence joins TRBV28 and TRBJ2-7, with D perhaps matching TRBD2 (5 bases). From germline, CDR1 is MDHEN and CDR2 SYDVKM. This CDR3 is built from 14 residues. CDR3 protein: CATSLMSGAREQYF. Written as DNA, the CDR3 is TGTGCCACCAGTCTAATGAGCGGAGCTCGGGAGCAGTACTTC.

The V and J genes are TRBV6-1 and TRBJ2-1, with D hard to call. Germline CDR1 MNHNS, CDR2 SASEGT. V was cut by 1 base and J by 10 bases, with 11 bases left in between. The CDR3 spans 13 residues. The DNA for the CDR3 is TGTGCCAGCAGTGAAGTCCTAAACCACGAGCAGTTCTTC. Translated, it gives CASSEVLNHEQFF.

This chain connects TRBV19 to TRBJ1-1; no definite D call. From germline, CDR1 is LNHDA and CDR2 SQIVND (reference sequence). This CDR3 has 15 residues. V lost 1 base and J lost 0, with 9 bases in between. Written as DNA, the CDR3 is TGTGCCAGTAGTATAGGAGCGGTCTTGAACACTGAAGCTTTCTTT. This encodes CASSIGAVLNTEAFF.

This sequence joins TRBV5-6 and TRBJ2-7, with D possibly being TRBD2 (5 bases). The CDR3 runs to 14 residues. Germline CDR1 SGHDT, CDR2 YYEEEE. V was clipped by 0 bases and J by 4 bases, with 11 bases between them. This chain's CDR3 is CASSLGGRRYEQYF. In nucleotides, the CDR3 is TGTGCCAGCAGCTTGGGTGGCAGGAGGTACGAGCAGTACTTC.

The chain recombines TRBV5-1 with TRBJ2-3; 13 positions match TRBD2. Trimming removed 7 bases from V and 4 bases from J; junction bases left unmatched: 3. CDR3 length: 14 residues. Germline loops: CDR1 SGHRS, CDR2 YFSETQ. The CDR3 DNA reads TGCGCCAGCCCAACTAGCGGGAGGGCAGATACGCAGTATTTT. Translation: CASPTSGRADTQYF.

The chain combines TRBV29-1 with TRBJ1-4, with D possibly matching TRBD1 (5 bases). V dropped 3 bases and J dropped 7 bases, with 15 bases sitting between them. The CDR3 sequence is 14 residues long. Germline CDR1 reads SQVTM; CDR2 reads ANQGSEA. The DNA for the CDR3 is TGCAGCGTTGAGGGTGGGACTACCAGTGAAAAACTGTTTTTT. It encodes CSVEGGTTSEKLFF. Complete variable domain (other parts from reference TRBV29-1 and TRBJ1-4): SAVISQKPSRDICQRGTSLTIQCQVDSQVTMMFWYRQQPGQSLTLIATANQGSEATYESGFVIDKFPISRPNLTFSTLTVSNMSPEDSSIYLCSVEGGTTSEKLFFGSGTQLSVL.

In its sample, this clone was seen a few times. V and J are TRBV6-4 and TRBJ2-1; D possibly corresponds to TRBD2 (5 bases). The CDR3 spans 14 residues. Germline CDR1 reads MRHNA; CDR2 reads SNTAGT. With 3 bases removed from V and 0 bases from J, the gap between germline ends came to 6 bases. CDR3 in DNA: TGTGCCAGCAGTGAGGACTTCTCCTACAATGAGCAGTTCTTC. Translating gives CASSEDFSYNEQFF.